The entry below gives a single TCR beta chain sequence along with its context. Trimming removed 3 bases from V and 8 bases from J; junction bases left unmatched: 14. The CDR3 contains 17 residues. The germline V gene encodes CDR1 LGHDT and CDR2 YNNKEL (reference sequence). This record comes from a study of blood T cell repertoires in COVID-19. Study information: Samples came from the United States, Italy and Spain, spanning acute and convalescent COVID-19. PBMCs, B-cell-depleted T cells, or T cells provided the cDNA or gDNA that made up the material.

The authors' processing: From reference gene primer amplification, estimates of nucleated cell counts were derived. Assay used: immunoSEQ multiplex PCR; TCRdb lists only in-frame clones, some missing. V and J calls and clone size are given by that table; D and trimming were obtained from the DNA. The sample lists roughly 230,000 clones, 85% occurring once. The clonotype originates from a man aged 45-65 years with COVID-19, enrolled during active disease. The rearrangement links TRBV3-1 (or the pseudogene TRBV3-2) to TRBJ2-3; 10 bases line up with TRBD2. Sequences were obtained from peripheral blood. The DNA of the CDR3 is TGTGCCAGCAGCCAGGCGGGACTAGCGTCTCTCCGCGGTACGCAGTATTTT. It specifies CASSQAGLASLRGTQYF.